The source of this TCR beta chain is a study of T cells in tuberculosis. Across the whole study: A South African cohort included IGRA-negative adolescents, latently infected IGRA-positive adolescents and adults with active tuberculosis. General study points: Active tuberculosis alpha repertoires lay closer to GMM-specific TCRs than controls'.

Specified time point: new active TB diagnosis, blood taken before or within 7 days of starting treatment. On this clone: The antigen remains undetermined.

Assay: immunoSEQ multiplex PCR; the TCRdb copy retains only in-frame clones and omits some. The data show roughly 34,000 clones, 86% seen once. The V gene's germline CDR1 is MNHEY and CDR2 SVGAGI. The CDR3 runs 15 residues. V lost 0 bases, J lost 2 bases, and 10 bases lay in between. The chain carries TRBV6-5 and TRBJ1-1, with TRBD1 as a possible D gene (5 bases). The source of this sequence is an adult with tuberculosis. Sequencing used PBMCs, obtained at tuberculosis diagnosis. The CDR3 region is CASSYSGQGNTEAFF. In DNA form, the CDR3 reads TGTGCCAGCAGTTACTCGGGGCAGGGAAACACTGAAGCTTTCTTT.